This passage covers 21 T cell receptor beta chains from one sample sequenced in a study of radiotherapy plus CTLA-4 blockade in lung cancer. Repertoires were generated with immunoSEQ multiplex PCR, while TCRdb's copy carries only in-frame clones and drops some. The sample shows some 110,000 clones, about 77% of them seen only once. Sequencing was performed on peripheral blood, taken from a patient treated with radiotherapy plus ipilimumab. The receptors were gathered from a human donor with non-small cell lung cancer who had a partial response to radiotherapy plus ipilimumab.

This clone was recorded once. J is TRBJ1-3 and V is TRBV5-1; D is possibly TRBD1 (5 bases). This CDR3 spans 13 amino acids. Germline V gene lookup returns CDR1 SGHRS and CDR2 YFSETQ. Trimming stripped 7 bases from V and 0 bases from J, with 8 bases between. CDR3 DNA sequence: TGCGCCAGCCACCAGGGCTCTGGAAACACCATATATTTT. Its translation is CASHQGSGNTIYF. Variable domain in full (rest from reference TRBV5-1 and TRBJ1-3): KAGVTQTPRYLIKTRGQQVTLSCSPISGHRSVSWYQQTPGQGLQFLFEYFSETQRNKGNFPGRFSGRQFSNSRSEMNVSTLELGDSALYLCASHQGSGNTIYFGEGSWLTVV.

The chain has TRBV5-1 and TRBJ1-1; 8 bases line up with TRBD1. CDR3 length: 13 amino acids. V lost 4 bases, J lost 4 bases, and 3 bases stayed unmatched. Germline V lookup: CDR1 SGHRS, CDR2 YFSETQ. The CDR3, as DNA: TGCGCCAGCAGCACGGACAGGGCCACTGAAGCTTTCTTT. Protein product: CASSTDRATEAFF.

The V gene is TRBV6-5, the J gene TRBJ2-7, with TRBD1 matching over 7 bases. The germline V gene has CDR1 MNHEY and CDR2 SVGAGI. The CDR3 loop spans 13 amino acids. Germline trimming cut 6 bases from V and 3 bases from J; bases unmatched to any gene: 5. The CDR3 DNA sequence: TGTGCCAGCAGAACCCCAGGGGGCTACGAGCAGTACTTC. This translates into CASRTPGGYEQYF.

The chain recombines TRBV28 with TRBJ1-1; D gene uncertain. Trimming took 6 bases from V and 1 from J, leaving 15 bases between them. CDR1 and CDR2 (germline): MDHEN, SYDVKM. The CDR3 sequence is 15 residues long. Here the CDR3 DNA reads TGTGCCAGCAGCCTAGACGCGGCTCGGAACACTGAAGCTTTCTTT. Protein: CASSLDAARNTEAFF.

This clone was recorded a few times. The CDR3 DNA reads as TGTGCCAGCAGTTTCGGGGGAGGGTCCAGCATTCAGTACTTC. This gives the protein CASSFGGGSSIQYF. The chain is built from TRBV27 and TRBJ2-4, with 7 positions matching TRBD2. The CDR3 contains 14 residues. V was clipped by 3 bases and J by 9 bases; unmatched bases: 8. Germline V gene lookup returns CDR1 MNHEY and CDR2 SMNVEV (reference sequence).

The chain couples TRBV29-1 to TRBJ1-3; TRBD1 is a possible D gene (6 bases). V lost 8 bases and J lost 2, with 13 bases in between. Per germline, CDR1 SQVTM and CDR2 ANQGSEA. This CDR3 is built from 13 residues. This chain's CDR3 is CSTFYRAGNTIYF. CDR3 bases: TGCAGCACCTTTTACAGGGCTGGAAACACCATATATTTT.

V is TRBV5-1 and J is TRBJ2-7; 7 positions match TRBD1. This CDR3 is 14 amino acids long. Germline trimming cut 2 bases from V and 5 bases from J; bases unmatched to any gene: 7. Germline V lookup: CDR1 SGHRS, CDR2 YFSETQ. This chain's CDR3 is CASSLLTGKHEQYF. The CDR3 DNA is TGCGCCAGCAGCTTATTGACAGGGAAGCACGAGCAGTACTTC. Combining the CDR3 with reference TRBV5-1 and TRBJ2-7 gives the whole variable domain KAGVTQTPRYLIKTRGQQVTLSCSPISGHRSVSWYQQTPGQGLQFLFEYFSETQRNKGNFPGRFSGRQFSNSRSEMNVSTLELGDSALYLCASSLLTGKHEQYFGPGTRLTVT.

The rearrangement joins TRBV28 to TRBJ1-2; no firm D call. Germline V gene lookup returns CDR1 MDHEN and CDR2 SYDVKM. V lost 3 bases and J 8 bases, leaving 19 bases between the germline ends. This CDR3 comprises 15 residues. CDR3 nucleotide sequence: TGTGCCAGCAGTTTGGAACTGCGGGGAGGGAACGGCTACACCTTC. Encoded protein: CASSLELRGGNGYTF.

CDR3: CASRYTGTAGETQYF. The CDR3, as DNA: TGTGCCAGCAGATATACTGGGACAGCTGGAGAGACCCAGTACTTC. The gene calls are TRBV11-1 and TRBJ2-5; 7 bases map to TRBD1. The CDR3 spans 15 residues. The germline V gene has CDR1 SGHAT and CDR2 FQDESV (reference sequence). V was pared by 6 bases and J by 4 bases, with 11 bases of the junction left unmatched. Filled out from reference TRBV11-1 and TRBJ2-5, the complete variable domain reads EAEVAQSPRYKITEKSQAVAFWCDPISGHATLYWYRQILGQGPELLVQFQDESVVDDSQLPKDRFSAERLKGVDSTLKIQPAELGDSAMYLCASRYTGTAGETQYFGPGTRLLVL.

The chain carries TRBV19 and TRBJ2-3, with TRBD2 matching 11 bases. Germline V CDR1 and CDR2: LNHDA, SQIVND (reference sequence). The CDR3 consists of 14 residues. J was trimmed by 3 bases and V by 5 bases; bases with no gene match: 1. In DNA, the CDR3 is TGTGCCAGTAGTTTAGCGGGAGGGACAGATACGCAGTATTTT. Amino acid sequence: CASSLAGGTDTQYF.

In its sample, this clone was seen a few times. The chain is built from TRBV4-1 and TRBJ2-5; 8 bases are a match to TRBD1. This CDR3 contains 16 residues. The ends lost 1 base at V and 0 bases at J; junction bases unmatched: 4. The V gene's germline CDR1 is MGHRA and CDR2 YSYEKL. In nucleotides, the CDR3 is TGCGCCAGCAGCCAAGGAACAGGGGGGTACCAAGAGACCCAGTACTTC. This encodes CASSQGTGGYQETQYF.

In this sample, this clone turned up once. V and J are TRBV28 and TRBJ1-5, with D hard to call. The CDR3 runs 16 residues. Germline CDR1 and CDR2: MDHEN and SYDVKM. V was pared by 6 bases and J by 7 bases, with 22 bases between. The CDR3 loop reads CASSSTPGPGRQPQHF. In DNA form, the CDR3 reads TGTGCCAGCAGCTCCACGCCCGGGCCGGGGAGGCAGCCCCAGCATTTT. Combining the CDR3 with reference TRBV28 and TRBJ1-5 gives the whole variable domain DVKVTQSSRYLVKRTGEKVFLECVQDMDHENMFWYRQDPGLGLRLIYFSYDVKMKEKGDIPEGYSVSREKKERFSLILESASTNQTSMYLCASSSTPGPGRQPQHFGDGTRLSIL.

The rearrangement uses TRBV25-1 and TRBJ1-2, with 10 bases aligning to TRBD1. Germline V lookup: CDR1 MGHDK, CDR2 SYGVNS. Unmatched junction bases numbered 6, after V lost 2 bases and J lost 9 bases. This CDR3 has 14 residues. The chain's CDR3 is CASSEPGQGTRYTF. CDR3 DNA sequence: TGTGCCAGCAGTGAACCGGGACAGGGGACCCGCTACACCTTC.

This sequence joins TRBV6-1 and TRBJ1-1; maybe TRBD1 (5 bases). Between the trimmed V and J ends, which lost 8 bases and 4 bases, there was a span of 14 bases. Germline CDR1 reads MNHNS; CDR2 reads SASEGT. This CDR3 is built from 13 residues. The CDR3 region has the DNA TGTGCCAGCTCGGGGGTAGTAGGCACTGAAGCTTTCTTT. The encoded protein is CASSGVVGTEAFF.

This clone was observed once. J is TRBJ2-1 and V is TRBV7-2; 7 positions agree with TRBD1. The junction had 7 bases not matched to a gene; V was cut back by 3 bases and J by 2 bases. Germline CDR1 SGHTA, CDR2 FQGNSA. This CDR3 contains 16 residues. The CDR3 here is CASSFSTGAPYNEQFF. The CDR3 DNA follows: TGTGCCAGCAGCTTCTCTACAGGGGCCCCCTACAATGAGCAGTTCTTC.

This clone was detected only a few times. The chain has TRBV19 and TRBJ1-2, with 8 bases lining up with TRBD1. Trimming removed 4 bases from V and 2 bases from J; junction bases left unmatched: 6. Germline V gives CDR1 LNHDA, CDR2 SQIVND (reference sequence). The CDR3 runs 15 residues. This CDR3 is CASSTPYRGNYGYTF. CDR3 sequence (DNA): TGTGCCAGTAGTACCCCTTACAGGGGGAACTATGGCTACACCTTC.

This clone was picked up one time. V is TRBV6-5 and J is TRBJ2-2; TRBD1 matches 7 bases. The CDR3 spans 16 residues. The germline V gene has CDR1 MNHEY and CDR2 SVGAGI. V shed 3 bases, J shed 2 bases, and the junction held 6 bases outside the gene matches. The CDR3 DNA is TGTGCCAGCAGTTATCAAACAGGGGCCAACACCGGGGAGCTGTTTTTT. It encodes CASSYQTGANTGELFF.

The chain links TRBV19 to TRBJ2-7; no clear D. This CDR3 has 13 residues. Germline CDR1 reads LNHDA; CDR2 reads SQIVND (reference sequence). The V end lost 3 bases, the J end lost 7 bases, and 13 bases lay between the germline ends. CDR3 sequence reads: CASSMVVGSEQYV. Written as DNA, the CDR3 is TGTGCCAGTAGTATGGTGGTCGGGTCGGAGCAGTACGTC.

V gene TRBV11-2 combines with J gene TRBJ2-1; 8 positions agree with TRBD1. Trimming removed 6 bases from V and 5 bases from J; junction bases left unmatched: 12. The CDR3 length is 16 residues. Looked up from germline, CDR1 is SGHAT and CDR2 is FQNNGV. The CDR3 reads CASSQGAGAKHNEQFF. CDR3 in DNA: TGTGCCAGCAGTCAGGGGGCAGGGGCTAAACACAATGAGCAGTTCTTC.

The rearrangement joins TRBV6-5 to TRBJ2-7; D perhaps matches TRBD1 (6 bases). The germline gives CDR1 MNHEY, CDR2 SVGAGI. This CDR3 is built from 13 residues. The germline V and J ends were trimmed by 5 bases and 3 bases, with 11 bases remaining between them. The CDR3 reads CASSPVQGYEQYV. The DNA of the CDR3 is TGTGCCAGCAGTCCCGTACAGGGCTACGAGCAGTACGTC.

CDR3: CASSVYRGGTGELFF. The DNA of the CDR3 is TGTGCCAGCAGCGTGTACAGGGGAGGCACCGGGGAGCTGTTTTTT. The genes are TRBV9 and TRBJ2-2, with a tentative D call TRBD1 (7 bases). CDR3 length equals 15 residues. V was trimmed by 2 bases and J by 4 bases, leaving 12 bases between them. Germline V lookup: CDR1 SGDLS, CDR2 YYNGEE.